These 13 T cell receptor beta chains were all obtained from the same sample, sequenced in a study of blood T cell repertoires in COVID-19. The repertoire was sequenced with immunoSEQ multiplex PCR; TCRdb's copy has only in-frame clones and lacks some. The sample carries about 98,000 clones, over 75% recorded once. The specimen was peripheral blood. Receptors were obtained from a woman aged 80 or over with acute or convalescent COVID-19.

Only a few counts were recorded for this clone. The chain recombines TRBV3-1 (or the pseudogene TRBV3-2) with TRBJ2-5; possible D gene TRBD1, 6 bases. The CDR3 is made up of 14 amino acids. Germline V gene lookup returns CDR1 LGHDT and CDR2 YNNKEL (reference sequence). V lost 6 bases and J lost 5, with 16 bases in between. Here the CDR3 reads CASRTVLQGETQYF. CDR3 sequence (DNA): TGTGCCAGCAGGACAGTTCTGCAGGGGGAGACCCAGTACTTC.

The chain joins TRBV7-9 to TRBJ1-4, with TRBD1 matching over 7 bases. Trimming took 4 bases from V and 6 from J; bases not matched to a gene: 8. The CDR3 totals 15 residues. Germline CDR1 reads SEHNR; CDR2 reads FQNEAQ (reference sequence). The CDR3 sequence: CASSSLTGRDEKLFF. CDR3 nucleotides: TGTGCCAGCAGCTCCCTGACAGGGCGGGATGAAAAACTGTTTTTT. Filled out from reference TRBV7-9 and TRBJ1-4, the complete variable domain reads DTGVSQNPRHKITKRGQNVTFRCDPISEHNRLYWYRQTLGQGPEFLTYFQNEAQLEKSRLLSDRFSAERPKGSFSTLEIQRTEQGDSAMYLCASSSLTGRDEKLFFGSGTQLSVL.

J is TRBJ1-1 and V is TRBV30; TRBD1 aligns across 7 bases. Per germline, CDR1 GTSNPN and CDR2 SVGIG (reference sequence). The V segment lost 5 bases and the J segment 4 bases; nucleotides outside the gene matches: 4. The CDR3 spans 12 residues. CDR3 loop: CAWSRQGTEAFF. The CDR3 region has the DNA TGTGCCTGGTCCAGACAGGGCACTGAAGCTTTCTTT.

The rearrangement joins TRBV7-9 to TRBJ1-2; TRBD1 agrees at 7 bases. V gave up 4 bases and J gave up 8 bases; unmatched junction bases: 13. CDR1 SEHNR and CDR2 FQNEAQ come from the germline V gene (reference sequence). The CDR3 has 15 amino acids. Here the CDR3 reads CASSSQGGQGGGYTF. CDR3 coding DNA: TGTGCCAGCAGCTCCCAAGGGGGGCAGGGGGGAGGCTACACCTTC. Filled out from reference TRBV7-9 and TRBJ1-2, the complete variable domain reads DTGVSQNPRHKITKRGQNVTFRCDPISEHNRLYWYRQTLGQGPEFLTYFQNEAQLEKSRLLSDRFSAERPKGSFSTLEIQRTEQGDSAMYLCASSSQGGQGGGYTFGSGTRLTVV.

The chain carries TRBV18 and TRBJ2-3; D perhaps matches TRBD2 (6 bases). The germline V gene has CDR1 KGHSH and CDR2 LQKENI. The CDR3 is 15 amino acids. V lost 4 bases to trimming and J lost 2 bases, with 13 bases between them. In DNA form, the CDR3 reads TGTGCCAGCTCACAAACGCGGGGAGACACAGATACGCAGTATTTT. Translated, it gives CASSQTRGDTDTQYF.

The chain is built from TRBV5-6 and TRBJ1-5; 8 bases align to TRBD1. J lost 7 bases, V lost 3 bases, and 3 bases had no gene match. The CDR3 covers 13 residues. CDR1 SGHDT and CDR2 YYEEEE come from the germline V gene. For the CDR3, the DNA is TGTGCCAGCAGCTCAGACAGGGGCCAGCCCCAGCATTTT. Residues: CASSSDRGQPQHF.

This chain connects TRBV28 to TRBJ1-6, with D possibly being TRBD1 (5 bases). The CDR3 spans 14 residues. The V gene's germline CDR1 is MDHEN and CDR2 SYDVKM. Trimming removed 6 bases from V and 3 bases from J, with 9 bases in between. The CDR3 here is CASRPDSYNSPLHF. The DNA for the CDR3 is TGTGCCAGCAGACCCGACAGCTATAATTCACCCCTCCACTTT.

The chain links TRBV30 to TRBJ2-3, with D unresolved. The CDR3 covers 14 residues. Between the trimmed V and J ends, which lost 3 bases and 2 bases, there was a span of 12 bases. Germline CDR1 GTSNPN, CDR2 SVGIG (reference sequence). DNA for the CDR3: TGTGCCTGGAGGGTAGCTTATTTCACAGATACGCAGTATTTT. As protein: CAWRVAYFTDTQYF. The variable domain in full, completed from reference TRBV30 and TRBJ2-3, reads SQTIHQWPATLVQPVGSPLSLECTVEGTSNPNLYWYRQAAGRGLQLLFYSVGIGQISSEVPQNLSASRPQDRQFILSSKKLLLSDSGFYLCAWRVAYFTDTQYFGPGTRLTVL.

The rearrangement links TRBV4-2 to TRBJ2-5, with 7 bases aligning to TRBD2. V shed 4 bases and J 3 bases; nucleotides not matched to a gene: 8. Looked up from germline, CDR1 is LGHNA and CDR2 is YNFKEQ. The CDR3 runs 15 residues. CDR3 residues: CASSRGLGGEETQYF. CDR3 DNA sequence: TGTGCCAGCAGCCGCGGGTTGGGGGGGGAAGAGACCCAGTACTTC.

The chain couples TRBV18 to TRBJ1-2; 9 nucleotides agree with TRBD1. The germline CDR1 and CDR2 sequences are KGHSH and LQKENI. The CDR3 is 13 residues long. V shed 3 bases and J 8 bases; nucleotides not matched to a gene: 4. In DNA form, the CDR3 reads TGTGCCAGCTCACCCGGGACAGGGAACGGCTACACCTTC. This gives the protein CASSPGTGNGYTF. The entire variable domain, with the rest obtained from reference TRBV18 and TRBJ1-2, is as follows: NAGVMQNPRHLVRRRGQEARLRCSPMKGHSHVYWYRQLPEEGLKFMVYLQKENIIDESGMPKERFSAEFPKEGPSILRIQQVVRGDSAAYFCASSPGTGNGYTFGSGTRLTVV.

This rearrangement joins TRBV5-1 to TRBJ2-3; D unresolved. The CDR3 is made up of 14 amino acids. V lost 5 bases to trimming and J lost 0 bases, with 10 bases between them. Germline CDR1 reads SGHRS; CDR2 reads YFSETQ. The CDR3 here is CASRIGDSTDTQYF. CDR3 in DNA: TGCGCCAGCAGAATCGGAGACAGCACAGATACGCAGTATTTT.

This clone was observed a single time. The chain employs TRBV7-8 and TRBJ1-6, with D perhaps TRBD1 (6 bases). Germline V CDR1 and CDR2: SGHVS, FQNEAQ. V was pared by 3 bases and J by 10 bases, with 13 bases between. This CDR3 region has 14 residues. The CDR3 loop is CASSFDRFPSPLHF. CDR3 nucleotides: TGTGCCAGCAGCTTCGACAGGTTTCCCTCACCCCTCCACTTT.

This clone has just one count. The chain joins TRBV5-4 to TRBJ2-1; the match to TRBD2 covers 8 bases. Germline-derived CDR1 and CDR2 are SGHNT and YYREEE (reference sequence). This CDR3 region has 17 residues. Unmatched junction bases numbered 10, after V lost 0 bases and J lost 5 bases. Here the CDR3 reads CASSLGPAGGFHNEQFF. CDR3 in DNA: TGTGCCAGCAGCTTGGGCCCCGCGGGGGGCTTCCACAATGAGCAGTTCTTC.